This T cell receptor beta chain was identified in a study of blood T cell repertoires in COVID-19. Study background: From the United States, Italy and Spain came samples of acute and convalescent COVID-19. The cDNA or gDNA used as material had been derived from T cells, B-cell-depleted T cells, or PBMCs.

Here immunoSEQ multiplex PCR was the method, and the copy in TCRdb shows in-frame clones only, minus some. Of approximately 97,000 clones listed, about 87% were seen once; the top ten hold 15% to 20%. CDR3 length: 15 residues. From germline, CDR1 is SGHTA and CDR2 FQGNSA. The V gene end was trimmed by 5 bases and the J gene end by 4 bases; junction bases not matched to a gene: 8. This chain links TRBV7-2 with TRBJ1-1; 9 positions match TRBD1. Input material: peripheral blood. The clonotype comes from a human donor in a cohort sampled during active COVID-19. Here the CDR3 reads CASSLMGQGGTEAFF. The CDR3 coding sequence is TGTGCCAGCAGCCTAATGGGACAGGGAGGCACTGAAGCTTTCTTT.